This T cell receptor (beta chain) is from a study of cytomegalovirus exposure and HLA in healthy donors. The CDR3 is made up of 16 amino acids. Germline CDR1 and CDR2: SGDLS and YYNGEE. V was pared by 3 bases and J by 0 bases, with 10 bases between. PCR involved 60 Vbeta and 13 Jbeta primers. The repertoire was sequenced with immunoSEQ multiplex PCR; TCRdb's copy has only in-frame clones and lacks some. The sample includes roughly 150,000 clones, approximately 80% of them seen just once. The sample comprised PBMCs. V usage is TRBV9 and J usage is TRBJ1-6; unclear D gene. The clonotype was recovered from a male donor in good health and CMV-seronegative. The CDR3 bases are TGTGCCAGCAGCGCTAGCGGGAGCTCCTATAATTCACCCCTCCACTTT. Its protein product is CASSASGSSYNSPLHF.